This T cell receptor (beta chain) was sequenced during a study of OX40 agonist ivuxolimab in advanced cancers. Study-level background: The costimulatory receptor OX40 (CD134) was targeted by ivuxolimab, a fully human IgG2 agonistic monoclonal antibody. Intravenous ivuxolimab was administered to patients every 2 weeks at six dose levels: 0.01, 0.1, 0.3, 1.5, 3 and 10 mg/kg. Of the approximately 50 dose-escalation patients, hepatocellular carcinoma was present in around 20, melanoma in approximately 15, renal cell carcinoma in 9 and head and neck cancer in 9. The dose-escalation cohort was roughly 80% male with a mean age of about 58 years, ranging from roughly 20 to 80. Patients were allowed to have had prior anti-PD-1, anti-PD-L1 or anti-CTLA-4 therapy, and around 37% of the dose-escalation patients had previously received checkpoint inhibitors. Three dose-escalation patients achieved partial responses, one with hepatocellular carcinoma and two with cutaneous melanoma. Peripheral TCRbeta sequencing aimed to test whether ivuxolimab altered TCR sequence diversity and caused clonal T-cell expansion. The paper reports the monotherapy dose-escalation portion (N of about 52 patients) of the phase I ivuxolimab trial.

Points on this clone: What this receptor recognizes is not known. Base qualities are not at hand, and no much larger clone is one base apart.

Summary of the overall study and its limitations: In the 0.1-3.0 mg/kg groups, partial responders were among the patients with the lowest normalized peripheral clonal expansion, particularly in CD8+ T cells. Low levels of normalized T-cell clonal expansion were also seen in some patients who did not respond. At doses from 0.1 to 3.0 mg/kg, clonal expansion was seen in both CD4+ and CD8+ blood T cells between baseline and week 6. The antigen specificity of the clonally expanded peripheral T cells was not determined. On average, CD8+ T cells showed more expanded clones than CD4+ T cells after ivuxolimab.

Patients with autoimmune disease history or receiving systemic immunosuppression were excluded from the trial. Peripheral blood for TCR sequencing was drawn from every dose cohort at baseline, at cycle 4 day 1 and at cycle 7 day 1. Samples came from an open-label, multicenter, first-in-human phase I dose-escalation trial of ivuxolimab. Adults with locally advanced or metastatic head and neck squamous cell, hepatocellular, melanoma or renal cell carcinoma were enrolled in the trial. CD4+ and CD8+ T cells were sorted separately from peripheral blood before TCR sequencing. For sequencing of the TCRbeta CDR3 region, genomic DNA was extracted from the sorted cells. The immunoSEQ Assay was used for sequencing of TCRbeta CDR3 regions. TCRdb took this table from immuneACCESS and kept in-frame rearrangements with V and J called. Such tables lack part of the clones; where checked against another copy, unresolved V genes explain under half of the gap, and the rest is unexplained. The sample table contains approximately 94,000 clones; only one count was recorded for 84% of them. The top ten clonotypes cover around 1.1% of the sample.

CDR1 and CDR2, looked up from the germline V gene, are LGHNA and YNFKEQ. V is pruned by 0 bases and J by 0 bases, leaving 6 bases of the junction without a gene match. The CDR3, cysteine through phenylalanine, is 19 amino acids long. Solely the CDR3 DNA is kept, with 57 bases framed from the first base. The sequence links TRBV4-2 to TRBJ1-6, with 9 bases in between that match TRBD1. This receptor was obtained from an adult with an advanced solid tumor such as melanoma, head and neck, liver or kidney cancer. The sample consisted of CD4+ or CD8+ T cells sorted from blood, taken in a trial of the OX40 agonist ivuxolimab. The sequenced DNA is TGTGCCAGCAGCCAAGACCGGACAGGGGAAAGCTCCTATAATTCACCCCTCCACTTT. The encoded protein is CASSQDRTGESSYNSPLHF.